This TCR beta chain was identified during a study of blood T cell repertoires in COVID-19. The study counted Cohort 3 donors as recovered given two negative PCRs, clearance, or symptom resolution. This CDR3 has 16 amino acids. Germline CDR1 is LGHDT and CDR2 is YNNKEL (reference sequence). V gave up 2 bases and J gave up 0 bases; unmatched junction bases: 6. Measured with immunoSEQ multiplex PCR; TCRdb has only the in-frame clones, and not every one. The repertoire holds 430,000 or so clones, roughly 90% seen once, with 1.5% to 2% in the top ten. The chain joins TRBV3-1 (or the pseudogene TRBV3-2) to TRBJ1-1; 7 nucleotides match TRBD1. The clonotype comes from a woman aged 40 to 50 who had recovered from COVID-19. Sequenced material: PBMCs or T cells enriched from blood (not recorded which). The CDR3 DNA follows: TGTGCCAGCAGCCAATCACCGACAGGGTTGAACACTGAAGCTTTCTTT. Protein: CASSQSPTGLNTEAFF.